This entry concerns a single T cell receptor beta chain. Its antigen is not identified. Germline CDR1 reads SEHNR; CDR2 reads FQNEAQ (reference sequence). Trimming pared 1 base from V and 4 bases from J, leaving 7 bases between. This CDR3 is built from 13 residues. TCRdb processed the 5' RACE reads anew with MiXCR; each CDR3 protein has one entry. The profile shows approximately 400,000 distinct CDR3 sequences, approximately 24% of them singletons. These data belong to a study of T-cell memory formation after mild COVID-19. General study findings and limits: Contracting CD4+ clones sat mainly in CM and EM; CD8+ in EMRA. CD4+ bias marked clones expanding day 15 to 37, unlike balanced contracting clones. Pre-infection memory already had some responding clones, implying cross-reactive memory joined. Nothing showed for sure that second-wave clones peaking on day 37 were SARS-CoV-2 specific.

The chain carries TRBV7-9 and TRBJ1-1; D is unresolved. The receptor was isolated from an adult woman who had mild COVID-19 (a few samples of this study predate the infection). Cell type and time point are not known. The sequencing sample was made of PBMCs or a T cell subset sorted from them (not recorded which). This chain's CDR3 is CASSLGPVTEAFF. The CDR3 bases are TGTGCCAGCAGCTTAGGTCCGGTCACTGAAGCTTTCTTT.